This is a list of T cell receptor beta chains from one sample in a study of beta chain features in type 1 diabetes. Only in-frame clones appear in the TCRdb table, and some are missing; sequencing was by immunoSEQ multiplex PCR. Of around 340,000 clones listed, about a tenth were seen once; the top ten hold roughly 0.99%. Sequenced input: central memory CD4+ T cells from blood. These TCRs come from a man aged 30-40 years with type 1 diabetes. CDR3s include the opening cysteine and the closing phenylalanine or tryptophan. The order of the fields is D gene, V gene, CDR3 protein. A D gene is named only where the DNA matches it firmly.

-,TRBV9,CASSPRGQGGETQYF
-,TRBV4-3,CASSPRQRTDTQYF
-,TRBV19,CASKTQFEGAYEQYF
-,TRBV9,CASSYTGKGDSPLHF
-,TRBV7-2,CASTRGAEDSPLHF
-,TRBV7-2,CASSLERETQYF
TRBD1,TRBV19,CASSEDRDTEAFF
TRBD2,TRBV7-2,CASSLSGGAGYNEQFF
-,TRBV7-2,CASSGWIYEQYF
-,TRBV2,CASSWGSGTPEQFF
-,TRBV7-2,CASSQYSIQETQYF
TRBD2,TRBV7-2,CASSLGLAADQETQYF
-,TRBV7-2,CASSLVSGHVGEKLFF
-,TRBV10-3,CAISPGRGGDQPQHF
-,TRBV9,CASSPQGAPYNEQFF
TRBD1,TRBV6-5,CASSYSGDRVYGYTF
TRBD2,TRBV29-1,CSVEAAGNSETQYF
-,TRBV27,CASRLGQNNEKLFF
TRBD2,TRBV7-2,CASSPPGLAGSEQYF
TRBD1,TRBV5-1,CASSLGQGGFSPLHF
-,TRBV2,CASSEVGYLQETQYF
-,TRBV6-5,CASSYSPGSSYEQYF
-,TRBV11-2,CASSPGQNYGYTF
TRBD1,TRBV18,CASSRLGTGRANTEAFF
TRBD1,TRBV7-9,CASSLDRGREGFF
TRBD1,TRBV4-3,CASSQDTDRDSPLHF
TRBD1,TRBV4-2,CASSHDRVNTEAFF
-,TRBV6-1,CASKSGTASDYEQYF
TRBD1,TRBV4-3,CASSQGTGQWKETQYF
-,TRBV7-2,CASSLVEALGEQFF
-,TRBV19,CATRRQASSQETQYF
-,TRBV10-3,CAISESVEQYF
TRBD1,TRBV7-2,CASSLGQGDYGYTF
TRBD1,TRBV2,CASNMDRGAYQPQHF
-,TRBV9,CASSVDLATNEKLFF
-,TRBV7-9,CASSIEGHQPQHF
-,TRBV7-2,CASSRQGAYNEQFF
TRBD1,TRBV5-1,CASSLTGGLFNEQFF
-,TRBV7-2,CASSLDSGSLYTEAFF
TRBD1,TRBV7-7,CASSLTGAGELFF
-,TRBV28,CASSPDSSGANVLTF
TRBD1,TRBV28,CASRSGQGIHEQYF
TRBD1,TRBV5-7,CASILDRMDTEAFF
-,TRBV20-1,CSAIDGLGQYF
TRBD1,TRBV5-1,CASSDGQAILNYGYTF
-,TRBV2,CASSDQGLQSPLHF
TRBD2,TRBV7-9,CASSPQRTSGVIDTQYF
-,TRBV29-1,CSVDVRNTEAFF
-,TRBV5-1,CASSLELGYGYTF
TRBD2,TRBV28,CASSRGGTKETQYF